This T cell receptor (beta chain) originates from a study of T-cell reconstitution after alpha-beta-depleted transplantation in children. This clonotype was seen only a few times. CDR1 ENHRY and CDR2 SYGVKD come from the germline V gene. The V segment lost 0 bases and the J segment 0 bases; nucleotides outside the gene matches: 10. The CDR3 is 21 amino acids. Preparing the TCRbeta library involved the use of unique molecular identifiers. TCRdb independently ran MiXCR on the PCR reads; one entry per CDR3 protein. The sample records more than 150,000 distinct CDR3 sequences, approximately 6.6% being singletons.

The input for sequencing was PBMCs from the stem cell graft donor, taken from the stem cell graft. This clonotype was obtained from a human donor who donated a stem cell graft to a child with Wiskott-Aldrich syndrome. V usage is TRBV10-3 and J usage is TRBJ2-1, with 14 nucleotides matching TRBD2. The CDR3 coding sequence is TGTGCCATCAGTGAGTCGTTTGGGACTAGCGGGGGCCGTAGCTCCTACAATGAGCAGTTCTTC. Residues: CAISESFGTSGGRSSYNEQFF.